A single T cell receptor beta chain is shown here with its context. 60 Vbeta and 13 Jbeta primers were used in PCR. The assay was immunoSEQ multiplex PCR, and TCRdb's table has in-frame clones only and misses some. Of around 100,000 clones detected, 55% to 75% appear once; the ten largest clones hold roughly 8.4%. The source of the sample is a study of cytomegalovirus exposure and HLA in healthy donors. The V and J ends lost 1 base and 3 bases respectively, with 13 bases between them. Germline-derived CDR1 and CDR2 are SGHTA and FQGNSA. CDR3 length: 16 amino acids. The TCR was taken from a man aged 30-40 years in good health and CMV-seropositive. The specimen sequenced was PBMCs. The rearrangement joins TRBV7-2 to TRBJ2-1, with D possibly matching TRBD2 (6 bases). CDR3 DNA: TGTGCCAGCAGCTTAGGAGGGACTCAGGTCTACAATGAGCAGTTCTTC. This translates into CASSLGGTQVYNEQFF.